The 10 T cell receptor beta chains in this list originate from one sample, sequenced in a study of OX40 agonist ivuxolimab in advanced cancers. Generated by immunoSEQ multiplex PCR, the TCRdb table keeps only in-frame clones and is missing some. Seen here are fewer than 55,000 clones, over 75% observed once, and the top ten hold 0.69%. The source material was CD4+ or CD8+ T cells sorted from blood, sampled in a trial of the OX40 agonist ivuxolimab. These receptors were obtained from an adult with an advanced solid tumor such as melanoma, head and neck, liver or kidney cancer.

In this sample, this clone turned up once. This chain uses TRBV6-1 with TRBJ1-5; D uncertain. Trimming left V 0 bases short and J 1 base short, with 7 bases between. The CDR3 contains 15 residues. Per the germline V gene, CDR1 is MNHNS and CDR2 is SASEGT. This chain's CDR3 is CASSEALGSNQPQHF. In DNA, the CDR3 is TGTGCCAGCAGTGAAGCCCTAGGGAGCAATCAGCCCCAGCATTTT.

The J gene is TRBJ1-5, the V gene TRBV14; D is perhaps TRBD1 (6 bases). V lost 4 bases to trimming and J lost 8 bases, with 15 bases between them. The CDR3 is made up of 14 amino acids. Germline V gene data show CDR1 as SGHDN and CDR2 as FVKESK. Written as DNA, the CDR3 is TGTGCCAGCAGCCTCGGGGGGGGCCGGGAGCCCCAGCATTTT. This encodes CASSLGGGREPQHF.

This clone was seen only a few times. This chain joins TRBV6-1 and TRBJ1-2, with D uncertain. Germline CDR1 MNHNS, CDR2 SASEGT. V dropped 2 bases and J dropped 6 bases, with 10 bases sitting between them. This CDR3 contains 13 residues. Here the CDR3 reads CASSESREHGYTF. CDR3 sequence (DNA): TGTGCCAGCAGTGAAAGTAGGGAGCATGGCTACACCTTC.

The chain joins TRBV9 to TRBJ2-3; 12 bases agree with TRBD1. The CDR3 contains 17 residues. V dropped 2 bases and J dropped 2; count of bases not matched to a gene: 6. The germline V gene encodes CDR1 SGDLS and CDR2 YYNGEE. The CDR3 protein is CASSVRDRGRVTDTQYF. CDR3 DNA sequence: TGTGCCAGCAGCGTTCGGGACAGGGGGCGCGTCACAGATACGCAGTATTTT.

The CDR3 bases are TGTGCCAGCAGTGACCGAGTACGACAAGAACCTAACTATGGCTACACCTTC. Amino acids: CASSDRVRQEPNYGYTF. The rearrangement joins TRBV6-4 to TRBJ1-2; D is uncertain. The length of the CDR3 is 17 residues. Germline assignment: CDR1 MRHNA and CDR2 SNTAGT. V was cut by 2 bases and J by 0 bases, with 16 bases left in between.

CDR3 sequence reads: CASSRGDYNEQFF. The CDR3 DNA sequence: TGCGCCAGCAGCAGGGGGGACTACAATGAGCAGTTCTTC. This chain links TRBV5-1 with TRBJ2-1; the D call may be TRBD1 or TRBD2 (6 bases each). There are 13 residues in the CDR3. The V gene lost 4 bases and the J gene lost 3 bases, with 8 bases spanning the gap. Germline V gives CDR1 SGHRS, CDR2 YFSETQ.

The rearrangement joins TRBV19 to TRBJ1-5; D is undetermined. V lost 4 bases to trimming and J lost 7 bases, with 14 bases between them. The CDR3 is made up of 14 amino acids. CDR1 is LNHDA and CDR2 is SQIVND in the germline V gene (reference sequence). CDR3 nucleotides: TGTGCCAGTAGTACCTCCCCCCCCGGGCAGCCCCAGCATTTT. Translated, it gives CASSTSPPGQPQHF.

CDR3 in amino acids: CASSGLAGSSYEQYF. In nucleotides, the CDR3 is TGTGCCAGCAGTGGACTAGCGGGGAGCTCCTACGAGCAGTACTTC. The rearrangement uses TRBV6-1 and TRBJ2-7; 11 nucleotides line up with TRBD2. The germline V gene has CDR1 MNHNS and CDR2 SASEGT. Losses at the gene ends were 4 bases for V and 0 bases for J; bases not matched to a gene: 2. This CDR3 contains 15 residues.

This clone was seen only once. The CDR3 spells CASLRVGVGEKLFF. The CDR3 region has the DNA TGTGCCAGCCTCAGGGTCGGGGTTGGGGAAAAACTGTTTTTT. The V call is TRBV2, the J call TRBJ1-4, with D perhaps TRBD1 (5 bases). Germline V gene data show CDR1 as SNHLY and CDR2 as FYNNEI. The length of the CDR3 is 14 residues. Deletions cut 8 bases from V and 8 bases from J, with 18 bases between.

This chain joins TRBV7-6 and TRBJ2-7; 7 bases map to TRBD2. The CDR3 sequence is 14 residues long. The germline CDR1 and CDR2 sequences are SGHVS and FNYEAQ. Trimming took 2 bases from V and 7 from J; bases not matched to a gene: 8. The CDR3 DNA reads TGTGCCAGCAGCTTAAGAAGGGCTAGCGGAGAGCAGTACTTC. Residues: CASSLRRASGEQYF.